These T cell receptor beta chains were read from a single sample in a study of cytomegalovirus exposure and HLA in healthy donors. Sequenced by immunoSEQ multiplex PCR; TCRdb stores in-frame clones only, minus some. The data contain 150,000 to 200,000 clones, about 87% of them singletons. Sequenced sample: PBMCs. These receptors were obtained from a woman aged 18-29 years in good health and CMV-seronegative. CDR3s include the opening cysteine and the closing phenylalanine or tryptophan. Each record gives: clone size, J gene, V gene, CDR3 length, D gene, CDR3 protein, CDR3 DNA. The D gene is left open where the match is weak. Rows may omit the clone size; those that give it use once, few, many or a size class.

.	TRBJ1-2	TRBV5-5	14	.	CASSLVRENYGYTF	TGTGCCAGCAGCCTGGTGAGGGAGAACTATGGCTACACCTTC
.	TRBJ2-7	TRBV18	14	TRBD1	CASSLGQGEYEQYF	TGTGCCAGCTCACTCGGACAGGGGGAGTACGAGCAGTACTTC
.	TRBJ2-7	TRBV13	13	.	CASSLEEGREQYF	TGTGCCAGCAGCTTAGAGGAGGGCCGCGAGCAGTACTTC
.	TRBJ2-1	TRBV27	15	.	CASSSPRQGYNEQFF	TGTGCCAGCAGCTCTCCCCGGCAGGGTTACAATGAGCAGTTCTTC
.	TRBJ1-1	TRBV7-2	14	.	CASSVGGGQPEAFF	TGTGCCAGCAGCGTCGGCGGGGGGCAACCTGAAGCTTTCTTT
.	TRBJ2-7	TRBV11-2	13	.	CASSLLVTYEQYF	TGTGCCAGCAGCTTGTTAGTAACCTACGAGCAGTACTTC
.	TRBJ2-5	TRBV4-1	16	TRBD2	CASRRSTGLSSETQYF	TGCGCCAGCAGGCGCTCGACGGGACTATCTTCAGAGACCCAGTACTTC
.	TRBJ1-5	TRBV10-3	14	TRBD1	CAIRRTGDNQPQHF	TGTGCCATCAGACGGACAGGGGACAATCAGCCCCAGCATTTT
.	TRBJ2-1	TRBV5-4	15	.	CASSLGGPERNEQFF	TGTGCCAGCAGCTTGGGAGGCCCTGAGCGCAATGAGCAGTTCTTC
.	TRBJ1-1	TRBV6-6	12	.	CASSYSAGIPFF	TGTGCCAGCAGTTACTCGGCCGGGATACCTTTCTTT
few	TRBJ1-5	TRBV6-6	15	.	CASSNDQGSAQPQHF	TGTGCCAGCAGTAACGACCAGGGTTCGGCTCAGCCCCAGCATTTT
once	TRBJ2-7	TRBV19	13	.	CASSIGQSYEQYF	TGTGCCAGTAGTATTGGGCAGTCCTACGAGCAGTACTTC
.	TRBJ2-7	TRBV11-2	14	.	CASSLERQAHEQYF	TGTGCCAGCAGCTTAGAGAGACAGGCCCACGAGCAGTACTTC
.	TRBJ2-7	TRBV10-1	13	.	CASSEGPSYEQYF	TGCGCCAGCAGTGAGGGGCCCTCCTACGAGCAGTACTTC
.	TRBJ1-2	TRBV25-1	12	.	CASSEADFGYTF	TGTGCCAGCAGTGAGGCGGACTTTGGCTACACCTTC
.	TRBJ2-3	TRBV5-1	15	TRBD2	CASSLSGGRTDTQYF	TGCGCCAGCAGCTTGTCGGGAGGGCGTACAGATACGCAGTATTTT
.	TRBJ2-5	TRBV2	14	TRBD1	CASTGGQGAGTQYF	TGTGCCAGCACCGGAGGACAGGGGGCAGGGACCCAGTACTTC
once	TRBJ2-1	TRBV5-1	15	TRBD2	CASSPGAGGRSEQFF	TGCGCCAGCAGCCCCGGAGCGGGAGGGCGTAGTGAGCAGTTCTTC
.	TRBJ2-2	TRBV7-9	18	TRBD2	CASSLGPSGRKGTGELFF	TGTGCCAGCAGCTTAGGCCCTAGCGGGAGAAAAGGGACCGGGGAGCTGTTTTTT
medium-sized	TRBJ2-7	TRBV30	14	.	CAWAIGQPGGEQYF	TGTGCCTGGGCCATTGGACAGCCCGGAGGCGAGCAGTACTTC
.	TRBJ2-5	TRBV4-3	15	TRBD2	CASSPTSGRSETQYF	TGCGCCAGCAGCCCGACTAGCGGGAGGTCGGAGACCCAGTACTTC
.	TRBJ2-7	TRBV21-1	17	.	CASSKRSGLPFSYEQYF	TGTGCCAGCAGCAAAAGGTCAGGACTACCTTTCTCCTACGAGCAGTACTTC
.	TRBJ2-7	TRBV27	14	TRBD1	CASSLRDSNYEQYF	TGTGCCAGCAGTTTAAGGGACAGTAATTACGAGCAGTACTTC
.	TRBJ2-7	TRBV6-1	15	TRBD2	CASTPRTSATYEQYF	TGTGCCAGCACCCCGAGGACTAGCGCAACCTACGAGCAGTACTTC
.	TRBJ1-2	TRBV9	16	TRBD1	CASSVGSTGGNYGYTF	TGTGCCAGCAGCGTAGGCTCGACAGGGGGTAACTATGGCTACACCTTC
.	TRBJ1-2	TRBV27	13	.	CASSPGQYYGYTF	TGTGCCAGCAGTCCCGGACAGTACTATGGCTACACCTTC
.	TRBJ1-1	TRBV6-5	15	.	CASSYSGRVNTEAFF	TGTGCCAGCAGTTACTCGGGCAGGGTGAACACTGAAGCTTTCTTT
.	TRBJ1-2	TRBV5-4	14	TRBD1	CASSLWGQPYGYTF	TGTGCCAGCAGCCTGTGGGGACAGCCCTATGGCTACACCTTC
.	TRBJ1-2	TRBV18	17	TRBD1	CASSPRDREYSSYGYTF	TGTGCCAGCTCACCACGGGACAGGGAGTATTCTAGCTATGGCTACACCTTC
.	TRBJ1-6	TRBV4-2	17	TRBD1	CASSQPGQSSYNSPLHF	TGTGCCAGCAGCCAACCGGGACAGAGCTCCTATAATTCACCCCTCCACTTT
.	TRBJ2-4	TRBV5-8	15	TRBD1	CASSRRTGAKNIQYF	TGTGCCAGCAGCAGAAGGACAGGGGCCAAAAACATTCAGTACTTC
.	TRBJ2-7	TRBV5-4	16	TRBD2	CASSPGGTSGAYEQYF	TGTGCCAGCAGCCCGGGGGGGACATCGGGGGCCTACGAGCAGTACTTC
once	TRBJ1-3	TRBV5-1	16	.	CASSLGAGRSGNTIYF	TGCGCCAGCAGCTTGGGGGCAGGGCGCTCTGGAAACACCATATATTTT
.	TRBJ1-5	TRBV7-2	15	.	CASSPGHLHNQPQHF	TGTGCCAGCAGCCCGGGACACCTACACAATCAGCCCCAGCATTTT
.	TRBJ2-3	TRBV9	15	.	CASSVGVGASDTQYF	TGTGCCAGCAGCGTAGGAGTTGGGGCCTCAGATACGCAGTATTTT
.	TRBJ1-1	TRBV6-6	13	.	CASSYTSGTEAFF	TGTGCCAGCAGTTACACCTCCGGGACAGAAGCTTTCTTT
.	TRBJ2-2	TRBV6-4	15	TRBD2	CASSDGGSWTGELFF	TGTGCCAGCAGTGATGGCGGGAGTTGGACCGGGGAGCTGTTTTTT
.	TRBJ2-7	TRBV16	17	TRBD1	CASSQPADRGISYEQYF	TGTGCCAGCAGCCAACCGGCGGACAGGGGTATCTCCTACGAGCAGTACTTC
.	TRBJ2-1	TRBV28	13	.	CASSPRAGNEQFF	TGTGCCAGCAGTCCCCGTGCGGGCAATGAGCAGTTCTTC
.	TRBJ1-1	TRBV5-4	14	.	CASSLGTPGTEAFF	TGTGCCAGCAGCTTGGGGACACCGGGCACTGAAGCTTTCTTT
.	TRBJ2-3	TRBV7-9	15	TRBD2	CASSSLAGGTDTQYF	TGTGCCAGCAGCTCATTAGCGGGGGGTACAGATACGCAGTATTTT
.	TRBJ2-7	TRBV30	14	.	CAWSVHPPPYEQYF	TGTGCCTGGAGTGTACACCCACCCCCATACGAGCAGTACTTC
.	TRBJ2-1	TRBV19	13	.	CASSMTPQGEQFF	TGTGCCAGTAGTATGACTCCCCAGGGTGAGCAGTTCTTC
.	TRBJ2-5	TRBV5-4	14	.	CAGSPGTPGETQYF	TGTGCCGGCAGCCCCGGGACTCCAGGGGAGACCCAGTACTTC
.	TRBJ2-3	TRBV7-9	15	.	CASSLVVGGTDTQYF	TGTGCCAGCAGCTTAGTTGTAGGGGGTACAGATACGCAGTATTTT
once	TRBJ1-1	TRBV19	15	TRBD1	CASRDRGRGGTEAFF	TGTGCCAGTAGGGACAGGGGACGGGGTGGCACTGAAGCTTTCTTT
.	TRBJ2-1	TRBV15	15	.	CATSRDLAGPREQFF	TGTGCCACCAGCAGAGATTTGGCAGGGCCTAGGGAGCAGTTCTTC
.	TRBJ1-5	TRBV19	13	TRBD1	CASSQQGNQPQHF	TGTGCCAGTAGTCAACAGGGGAATCAGCCCCAGCATTTT
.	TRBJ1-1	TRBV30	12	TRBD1	CAWSGQGSEAFF	TGTGCCTGGAGTGGACAGGGGTCCGAAGCTTTCTTT
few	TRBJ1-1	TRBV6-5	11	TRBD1	CASRTGGGAFF	TGTGCCAGCAGGACAGGGGGGGGAGCTTTCTTT
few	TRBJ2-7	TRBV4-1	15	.	CASSQPGSGFYEQYF	TGCGCCAGCAGCCAACCGGGGTCAGGATTTTACGAGCAGTACTTC
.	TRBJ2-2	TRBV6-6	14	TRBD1	CATTEGGPTGELFF	TGTGCCACCACGGAAGGGGGCCCCACCGGGGAGCTGTTTTTT
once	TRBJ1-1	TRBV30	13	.	CAWSVQRNTEAFF	TGTGCCTGGAGTGTACAGAGGAACACTGAAGCTTTCTTT
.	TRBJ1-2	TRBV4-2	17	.	CASSQDLGGTVNYGYTF	TGTGCCAGCAGCCAAGATTTGGGAGGAACTGTTAACTATGGCTACACCTTC